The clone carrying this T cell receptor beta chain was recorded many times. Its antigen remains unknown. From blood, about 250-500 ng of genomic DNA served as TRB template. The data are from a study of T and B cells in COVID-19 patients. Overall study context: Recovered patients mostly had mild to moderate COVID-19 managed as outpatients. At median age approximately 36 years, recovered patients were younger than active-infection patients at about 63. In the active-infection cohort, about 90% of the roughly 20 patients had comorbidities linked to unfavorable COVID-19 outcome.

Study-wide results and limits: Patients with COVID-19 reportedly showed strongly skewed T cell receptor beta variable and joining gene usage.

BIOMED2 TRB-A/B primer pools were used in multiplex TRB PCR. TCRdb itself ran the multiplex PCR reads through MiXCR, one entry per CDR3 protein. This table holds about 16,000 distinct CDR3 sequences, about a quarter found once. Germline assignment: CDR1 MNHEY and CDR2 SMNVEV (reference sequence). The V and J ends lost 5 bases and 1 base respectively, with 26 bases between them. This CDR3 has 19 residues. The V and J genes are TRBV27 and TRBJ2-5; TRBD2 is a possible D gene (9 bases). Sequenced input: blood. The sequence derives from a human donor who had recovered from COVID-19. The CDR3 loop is CASSRWSSGTGRGQETQYF. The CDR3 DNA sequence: TGTGCCAGCAGTCGCTGGTCTAGCGGGACAGGTCGGGGCCAAGAGACCCAGTACTTC.